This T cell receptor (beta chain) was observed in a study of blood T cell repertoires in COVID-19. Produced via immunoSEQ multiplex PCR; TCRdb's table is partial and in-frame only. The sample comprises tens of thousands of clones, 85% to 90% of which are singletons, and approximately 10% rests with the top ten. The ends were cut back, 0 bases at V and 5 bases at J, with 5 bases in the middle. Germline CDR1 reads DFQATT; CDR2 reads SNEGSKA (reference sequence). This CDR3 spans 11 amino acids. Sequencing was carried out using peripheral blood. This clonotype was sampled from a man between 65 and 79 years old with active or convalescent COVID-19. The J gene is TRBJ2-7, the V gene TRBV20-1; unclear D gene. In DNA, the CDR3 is TGCAGTGCTAGAGAGTCTGACGAGCAGTACTTC. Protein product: CSARESDEQYF.